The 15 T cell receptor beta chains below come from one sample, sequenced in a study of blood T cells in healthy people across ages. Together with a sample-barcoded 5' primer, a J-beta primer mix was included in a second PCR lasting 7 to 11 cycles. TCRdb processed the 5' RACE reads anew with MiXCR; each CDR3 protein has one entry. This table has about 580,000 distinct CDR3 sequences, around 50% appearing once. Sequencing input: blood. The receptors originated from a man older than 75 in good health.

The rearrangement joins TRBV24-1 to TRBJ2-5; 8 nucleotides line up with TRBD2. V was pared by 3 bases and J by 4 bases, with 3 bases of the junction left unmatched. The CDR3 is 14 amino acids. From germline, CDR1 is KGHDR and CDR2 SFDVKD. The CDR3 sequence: CATSDPGGSETQYF. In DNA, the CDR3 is TGTGCCACCAGTGATCCGGGGGGGTCAGAGACCCAGTACTTC.

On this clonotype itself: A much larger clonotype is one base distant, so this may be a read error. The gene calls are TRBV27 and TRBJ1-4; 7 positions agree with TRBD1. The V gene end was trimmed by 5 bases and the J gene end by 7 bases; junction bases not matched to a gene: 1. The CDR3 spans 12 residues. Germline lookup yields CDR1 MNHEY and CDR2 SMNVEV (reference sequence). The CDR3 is CASSRTGEKLFF. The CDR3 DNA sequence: TGTGCCAGCAGTCGGACAGGTGAAAAACTGTTTTTT.

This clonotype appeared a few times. CDR3: CASSQTGTGHYEQYF. The CDR3 nucleotides read TGTGCCAGCAGTCAAACCGGGACAGGGCACTACGAGCAGTACTTC. The V gene is TRBV28, the J gene TRBJ2-7; TRBD1 matches at 9 bases. Trimming took 5 bases from V and 3 from J; bases not matched to a gene: 8. The germline V gene has CDR1 MDHEN and CDR2 SYDVKM. The CDR3 consists of 15 residues.

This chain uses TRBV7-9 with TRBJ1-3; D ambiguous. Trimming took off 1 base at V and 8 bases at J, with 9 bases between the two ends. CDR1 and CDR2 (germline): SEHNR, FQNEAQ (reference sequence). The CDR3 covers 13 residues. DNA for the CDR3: TGTGCCAGCAGCTTAGGGGCCCCGTACACCATATATTTT. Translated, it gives CASSLGAPYTIYF. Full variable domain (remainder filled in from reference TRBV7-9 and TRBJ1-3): DTGVSQNPRHKITKRGQNVTFRCDPISEHNRLYWYRQTLGQGPEFLTYFQNEAQLEKSRLLSDRFSAERPKGSFSTLEIQRTEQGDSAMYLCASSLGAPYTIYFGEGSWLTVV.

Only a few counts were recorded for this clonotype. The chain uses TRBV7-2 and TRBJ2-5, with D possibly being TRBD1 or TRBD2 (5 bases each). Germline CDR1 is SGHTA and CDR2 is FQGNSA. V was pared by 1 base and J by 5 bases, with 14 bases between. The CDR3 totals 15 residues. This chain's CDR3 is CASSLGGARGETQYF. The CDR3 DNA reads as TGTGCCAGCAGCTTAGGAGGGGCCAGAGGGGAGACCCAGTACTTC.

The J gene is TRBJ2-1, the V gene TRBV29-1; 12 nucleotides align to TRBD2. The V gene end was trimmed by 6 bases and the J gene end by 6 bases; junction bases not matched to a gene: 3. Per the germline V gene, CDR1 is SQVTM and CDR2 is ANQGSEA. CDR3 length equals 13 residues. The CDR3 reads CSVGLAGSNEQFF. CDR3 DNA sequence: TGCAGCGTCGGACTAGCGGGAAGCAATGAGCAGTTCTTC.

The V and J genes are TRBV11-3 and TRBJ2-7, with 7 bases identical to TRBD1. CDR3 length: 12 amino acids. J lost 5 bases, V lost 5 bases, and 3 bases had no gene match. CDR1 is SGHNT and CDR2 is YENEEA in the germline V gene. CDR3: CASSLTGDEQYF. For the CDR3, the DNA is TGTGCCAGCAGCCTCACAGGGGACGAGCAGTACTTC.

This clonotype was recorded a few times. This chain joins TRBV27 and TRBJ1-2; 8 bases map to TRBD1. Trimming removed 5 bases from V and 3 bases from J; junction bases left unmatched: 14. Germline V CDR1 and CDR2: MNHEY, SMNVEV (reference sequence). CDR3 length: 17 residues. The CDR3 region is CASSPRTGPPGYYGYTF. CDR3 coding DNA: TGTGCCAGCAGTCCACGGACAGGGCCCCCCGGCTACTATGGCTACACCTTC.

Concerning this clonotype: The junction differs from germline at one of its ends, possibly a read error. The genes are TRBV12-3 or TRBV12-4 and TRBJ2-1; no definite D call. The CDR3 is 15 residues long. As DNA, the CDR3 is TGTGCCAGCAGTTTAGTCAACCCCTCCAACAATGAGCAGTTCTTC. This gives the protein CASSLVNPSNNEQFF.

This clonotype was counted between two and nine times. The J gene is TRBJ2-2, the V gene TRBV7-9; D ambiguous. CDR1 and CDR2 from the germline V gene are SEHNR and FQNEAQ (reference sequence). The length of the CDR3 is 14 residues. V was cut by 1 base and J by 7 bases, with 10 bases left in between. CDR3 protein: CASSLGFVVGELFF. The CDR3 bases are TGTGCCAGCAGCTTAGGATTTGTTGTCGGGGAGCTGTTTTTT.

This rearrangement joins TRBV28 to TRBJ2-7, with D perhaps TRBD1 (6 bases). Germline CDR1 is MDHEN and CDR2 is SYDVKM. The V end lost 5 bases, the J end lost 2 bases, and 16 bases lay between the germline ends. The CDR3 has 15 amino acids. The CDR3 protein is CASSTTGHGTYEQYF. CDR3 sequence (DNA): TGTGCCAGCAGTACTACGGGACACGGGACCTACGAGCAGTACTTC.

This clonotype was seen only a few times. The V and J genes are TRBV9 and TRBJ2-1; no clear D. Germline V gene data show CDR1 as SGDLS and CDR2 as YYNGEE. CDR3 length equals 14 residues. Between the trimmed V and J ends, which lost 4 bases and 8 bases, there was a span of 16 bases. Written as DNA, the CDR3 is TGTGCCAGCAGCCTCCGACAAACTCACGATGAGCAGTTCTTC. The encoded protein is CASSLRQTHDEQFF. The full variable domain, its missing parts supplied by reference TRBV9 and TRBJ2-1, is DSGVTQTPKHLITATGQRVTLRCSPRSGDLSVYWYQQSLDQGLQFLIQYYNGEERAKGNILERFSAQQFPDLHSELNLSSLELGDSALYFCASSLRQTHDEQFFGPGTRLTVL.

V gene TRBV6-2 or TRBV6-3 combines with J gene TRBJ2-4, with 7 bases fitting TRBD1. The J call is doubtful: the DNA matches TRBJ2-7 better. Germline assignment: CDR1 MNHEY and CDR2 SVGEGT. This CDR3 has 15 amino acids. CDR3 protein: CASSQTGPRGGEQYF. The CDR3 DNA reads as TGTGCCAGCAGTCAGACAGGGCCCCGAGGGGGCGAGCAGTACTTC.

The CDR3 coding sequence is TGCAGTGCCTTGGAGTGGGAGACCCAGTACTTC. It translates to CSALEWETQYF. The chain uses TRBV20-1 and TRBJ2-7; no firm D call. TRBJ2-5 matches the DNA end more closely, so the J call is doubtful. CDR3 length: 11 amino acids. Per the germline V gene, CDR1 is DFQATT and CDR2 is SNEGSKA (reference sequence).

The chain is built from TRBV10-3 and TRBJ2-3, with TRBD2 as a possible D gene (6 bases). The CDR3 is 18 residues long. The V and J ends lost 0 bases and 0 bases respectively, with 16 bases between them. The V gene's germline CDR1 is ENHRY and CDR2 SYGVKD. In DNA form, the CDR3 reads TGTGCCATCAGTGAGTCCGCGGGGCAGACCTCTAGCACAGATACGCAGTATTTT. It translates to CAISESAGQTSSTDTQYF.